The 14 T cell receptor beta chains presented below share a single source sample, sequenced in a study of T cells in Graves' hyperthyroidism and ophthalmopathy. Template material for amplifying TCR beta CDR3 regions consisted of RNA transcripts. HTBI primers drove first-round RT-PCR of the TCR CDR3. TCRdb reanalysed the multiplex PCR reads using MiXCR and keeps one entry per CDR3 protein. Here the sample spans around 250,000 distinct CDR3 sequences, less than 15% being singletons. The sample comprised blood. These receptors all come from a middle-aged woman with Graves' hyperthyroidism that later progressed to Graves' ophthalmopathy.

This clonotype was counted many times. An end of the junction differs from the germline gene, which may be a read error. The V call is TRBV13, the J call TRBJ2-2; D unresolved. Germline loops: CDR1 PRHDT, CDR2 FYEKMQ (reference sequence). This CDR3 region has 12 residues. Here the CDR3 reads CASSINSGELFF. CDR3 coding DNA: TGTGCCAGCAGCATAAACAGCGGGGAGCTGTTTTTT.

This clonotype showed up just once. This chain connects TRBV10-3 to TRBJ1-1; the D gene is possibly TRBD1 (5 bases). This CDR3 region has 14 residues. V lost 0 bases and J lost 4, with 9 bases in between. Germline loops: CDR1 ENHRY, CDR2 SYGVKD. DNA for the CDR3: TGTGCCATCAGTGAGTCGATTCAGGGCACTGAAGCTTTCTTT. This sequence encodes CAISESIQGTEAFF.

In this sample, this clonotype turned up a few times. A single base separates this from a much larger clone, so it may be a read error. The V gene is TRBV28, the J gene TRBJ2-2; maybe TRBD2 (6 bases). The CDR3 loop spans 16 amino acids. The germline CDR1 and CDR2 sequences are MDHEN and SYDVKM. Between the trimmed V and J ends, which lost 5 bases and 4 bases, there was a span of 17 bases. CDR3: CASSTAGRASTGELFF. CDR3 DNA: TGTGCCAGCAGTACCGCGGGACGGGCGAGCACCGGGGAGCTGTTTTTT.

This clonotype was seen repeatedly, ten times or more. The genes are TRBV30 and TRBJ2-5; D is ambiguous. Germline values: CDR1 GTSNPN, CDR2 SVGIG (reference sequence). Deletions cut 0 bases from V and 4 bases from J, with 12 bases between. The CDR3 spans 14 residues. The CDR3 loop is CAWSVPGPRETQYF. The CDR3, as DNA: TGTGCCTGGAGTGTACCAGGTCCCCGAGAGACCCAGTACTTC.

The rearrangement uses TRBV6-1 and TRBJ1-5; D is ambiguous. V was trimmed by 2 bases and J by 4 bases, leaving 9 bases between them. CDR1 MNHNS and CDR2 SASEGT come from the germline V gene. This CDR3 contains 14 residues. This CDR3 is CASSESGSNQPQHF. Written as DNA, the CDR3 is TGTGCCAGCAGTGAATCCGGGTCAAATCAGCCCCAGCATTTT.

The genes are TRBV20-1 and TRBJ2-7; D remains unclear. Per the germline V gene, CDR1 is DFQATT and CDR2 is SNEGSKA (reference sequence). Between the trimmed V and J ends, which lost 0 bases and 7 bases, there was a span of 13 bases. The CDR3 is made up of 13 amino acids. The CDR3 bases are TGCAGTGCTAGAGATGCTTCCTCTATTGAGCAGTACTTC. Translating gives CSARDASSIEQYF.

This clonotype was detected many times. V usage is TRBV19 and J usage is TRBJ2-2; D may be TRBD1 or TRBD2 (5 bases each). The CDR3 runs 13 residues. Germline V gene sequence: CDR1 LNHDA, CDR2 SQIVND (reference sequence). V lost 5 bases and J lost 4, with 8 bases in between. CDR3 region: CASSGGGTGELFF. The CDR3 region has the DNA TGTGCCAGTAGTGGGGGTGGCACCGGGGAGCTGTTTTTT.

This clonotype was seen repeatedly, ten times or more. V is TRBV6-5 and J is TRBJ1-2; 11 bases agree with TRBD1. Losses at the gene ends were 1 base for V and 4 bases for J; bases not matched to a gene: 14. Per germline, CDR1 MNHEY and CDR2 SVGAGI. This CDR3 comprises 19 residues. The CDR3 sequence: CASSYFFEDRGQKGYGYTF. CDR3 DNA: TGTGCCAGCAGTTACTTCTTTGAGGACAGGGGGCAAAAAGGCTATGGCTACACCTTC.

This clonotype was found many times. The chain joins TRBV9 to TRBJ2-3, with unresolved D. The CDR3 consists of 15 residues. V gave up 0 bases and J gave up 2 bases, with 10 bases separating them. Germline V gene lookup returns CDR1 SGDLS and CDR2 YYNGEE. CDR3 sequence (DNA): TGTGCCAGCAGCGTAGCCAGCCCAATCACAGATACGCAGTATTTT. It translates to CASSVASPITDTQYF.

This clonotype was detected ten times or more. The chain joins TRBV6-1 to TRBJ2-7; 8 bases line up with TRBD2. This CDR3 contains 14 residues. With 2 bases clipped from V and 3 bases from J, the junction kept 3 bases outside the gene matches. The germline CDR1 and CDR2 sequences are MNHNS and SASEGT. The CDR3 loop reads CASSEPLAGYEQYF. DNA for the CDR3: TGTGCCAGCAGTGAACCCCTAGCGGGCTACGAGCAGTACTTC.

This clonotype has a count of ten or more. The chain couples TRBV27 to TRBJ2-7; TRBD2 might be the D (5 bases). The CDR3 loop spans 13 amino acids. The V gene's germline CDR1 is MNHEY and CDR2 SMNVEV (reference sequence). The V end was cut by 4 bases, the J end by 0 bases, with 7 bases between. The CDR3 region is CASSWESSYEQYF. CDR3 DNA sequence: TGTGCCAGCAGTTGGGAGTCCTCCTACGAGCAGTACTTC.

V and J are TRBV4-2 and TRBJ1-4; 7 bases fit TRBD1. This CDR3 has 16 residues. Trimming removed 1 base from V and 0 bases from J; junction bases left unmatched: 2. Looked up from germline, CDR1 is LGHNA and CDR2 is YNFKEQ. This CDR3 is CASSQGDRTTNEKLFF. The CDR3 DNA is TGTGCCAGCAGCCAAGGGGACAGAACAACTAATGAAAAACTGTTTTTT.

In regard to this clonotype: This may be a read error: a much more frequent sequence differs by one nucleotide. The CDR3 DNA reads as TGCGCCAGCAGCCAGGATCACCTAGGACAGCCTCAAGAGACCCAGAACTTC. It codes for CASSQDHLGQPQETQNF. This chain uses TRBV4-1 with TRBJ2-5, with D maybe TRBD1 (6 bases). The length of the CDR3 is 17 residues. Germline-derived CDR1 and CDR2 are MGHRA and YSYEKL.

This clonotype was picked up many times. The CDR3 is CASSISGVGTEAFF. The CDR3 DNA is TGTGCCAGTAGTATCAGCGGGGTGGGGACTGAAGCTTTCTTT. The chain carries TRBV19 and TRBJ1-1; D is unclear. The CDR3 runs to 14 residues. Germline lookup yields CDR1 LNHDA and CDR2 SQIVND (reference sequence). The V end lost 3 bases, the J end lost 5 bases, and 13 bases lay between the germline ends.